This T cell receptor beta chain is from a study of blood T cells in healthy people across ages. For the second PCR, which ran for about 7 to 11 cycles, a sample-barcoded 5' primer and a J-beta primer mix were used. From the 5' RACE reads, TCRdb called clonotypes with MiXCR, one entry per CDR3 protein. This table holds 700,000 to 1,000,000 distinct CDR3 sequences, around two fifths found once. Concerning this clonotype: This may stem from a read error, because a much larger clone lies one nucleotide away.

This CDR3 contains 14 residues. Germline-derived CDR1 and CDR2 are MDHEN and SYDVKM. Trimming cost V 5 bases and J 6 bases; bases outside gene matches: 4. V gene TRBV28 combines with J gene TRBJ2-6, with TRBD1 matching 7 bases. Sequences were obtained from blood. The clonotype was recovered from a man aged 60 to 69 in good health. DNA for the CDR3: TGTGCCAGCAGTGTGCAGGGGGAGGCCAACGTCCTGACTTTC. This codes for CASSVQGEANVLTF.